The 26 T cell receptor beta chains below come from one sample, sequenced in a study of cytomegalovirus exposure and HLA in healthy donors. Sequencing used immunoSEQ multiplex PCR; TCRdb keeps in-frame clones, though not all of them. The table shows about 130,000 clones, with nearly 90% occurring only once. Sequences were obtained from PBMCs. All receptors come from a woman aged 18 to 35 in good health and CMV-seronegative.

This chain joins TRBV5-6 and TRBJ2-7, with 9 bases fitting TRBD1. The CDR3 is 14 residues long. J was trimmed by 5 bases and V by 2 bases; bases with no gene match: 5. Germline-derived CDR1 and CDR2 are SGHDT and YYEEEE. The CDR3 is CASSFMDRGHEQYF. DNA of the CDR3: TGTGCCAGCAGCTTTATGGACAGGGGCCACGAGCAGTACTTC.

J is TRBJ1-4 and V is TRBV27; possible D gene TRBD1, 6 bases. The CDR3 totals 15 residues. Germline assignment: CDR1 MNHEY and CDR2 SMNVEV (reference sequence). V dropped 6 bases and J dropped 4 bases, with 15 bases sitting between them. The CDR3 region has the DNA TGTGCCAGCAGCACCAACAGGGATTTTAATGAAAAACTGTTTTTT. Translating gives CASSTNRDFNEKLFF.

The V and J genes are TRBV29-1 and TRBJ1-2; D is possibly TRBD1 (5 bases). CDR1 SQVTM and CDR2 ANQGSEA come from the germline V gene. Trimming stripped 6 bases from V and 3 bases from J, with 14 bases between. The CDR3 sequence is 13 residues long. The CDR3 DNA follows: TGCAGCGTCCCCTCCGACAGCTACTATGGCTACACCTTC. Translating gives CSVPSDSYYGYTF.

The chain is built from TRBV5-1 and TRBJ1-2; a weak D match, TRBD1 (6 bases). The CDR3 is made up of 18 amino acids. The ends were cut back, 0 bases at V and 2 bases at J, with 20 bases in the middle. CDR1 and CDR2 (germline): SGHRS, YFSETQ. The CDR3 bases are TGCGCCAGCAGCTTGGCTAACCCATTTATAACAGGGAACTATGGCTACACCTTC. Its translation: CASSLANPFITGNYGYTF.

The gene calls are TRBV28 and TRBJ2-4; 11 nucleotides match TRBD2. V lost 4 bases to trimming and J lost 6 bases; unmatched junction nucleotides: 11. Germline CDR1 is MDHEN and CDR2 is SYDVKM. CDR3 length: 17 amino acids. The CDR3 sequence: CASSSPLLAGEINIQYF. The CDR3 DNA follows: TGTGCCAGCAGTTCCCCCTTACTAGCGGGAGAAATAAACATTCAGTACTTC. Based on the CDR3 plus reference TRBV28 and TRBJ2-4, the full variable domain is DVKVTQSSRYLVKRTGEKVFLECVQDMDHENMFWYRQDPGLGLRLIYFSYDVKMKEKGDIPEGYSVSREKKERFSLILESASTNQTSMYLCASSSPLLAGEINIQYFGAGTRLSVL.

V gene TRBV11-3 combines with J gene TRBJ2-3; 8 bases are shared with TRBD2. With V trimmed by 2 bases and J by 2 bases, 9 bases remained unmatched. Germline CDR1 SGHNT, CDR2 YENEEA. This CDR3 is 17 amino acids long. CDR3 protein: CASSLRSGSLITDTQYF. In nucleotides, the CDR3 is TGTGCCAGCAGCTTACGAAGCGGGAGTCTCATCACAGATACGCAGTATTTT.

V usage is TRBV5-1 and J usage is TRBJ1-5, with D possibly being TRBD1 (6 bases). The ends were cut back, 3 bases at V and 7 bases at J, with 11 bases in the middle. The CDR3 is 13 residues long. CDR1 and CDR2 from the germline V gene are SGHRS and YFSETQ. The CDR3 loop reads CASSSDRDQPQHF. The CDR3 nucleotides read TGCGCCAGCAGCTCGGACAGAGACCAGCCCCAGCATTTT.

This clone was detected once. The chain joins TRBV28 to TRBJ2-7; D may be TRBD2 (5 bases). Trimming removed 8 bases from V and 2 bases from J, with 19 bases in between. The CDR3 consists of 15 residues. CDR1 and CDR2 (germline): MDHEN, SYDVKM. In nucleotides, the CDR3 is TGTGCCAGCGCCCCCGTGGGAGCCAGGACCTACGAGCAGTACTTC. Its protein product is CASAPVGARTYEQYF.

This clone was counted once. The V gene is TRBV6-1, the J gene TRBJ1-2; tentatively, D is TRBD1 (5 bases). V lost 2 bases to trimming and J lost 5 bases, with 21 bases between them. CDR1 and CDR2 from the germline V gene are MNHNS and SASEGT. This CDR3 has 17 amino acids. CDR3 sequence (DNA): TGTGCCAGCAGTGAAAAACCAGGGCGGTTGGGATTTTATGGCTACACCTTC. Protein product: CASSEKPGRLGFYGYTF.

The chain combines TRBV28 with TRBJ2-3, with D possibly matching TRBD2 (5 bases). Germline V gene sequence: CDR1 MDHEN, CDR2 SYDVKM. CDR3 length equals 16 residues. Trimming left V 5 bases short and J 0 bases short, with 15 bases between. CDR3 nucleotide sequence: TGTGCCAGCAGTGTGATATGGACGGGGAGCACAGATACGCAGTATTTT. Amino acid sequence: CASSVIWTGSTDTQYF.

This sequence joins TRBV11-2 and TRBJ2-7, with 8 nucleotides matching TRBD1. The CDR3 totals 13 residues. J lost 6 bases, V lost 7 bases, and 8 bases had no gene match. From germline, CDR1 is SGHAT and CDR2 FQNNGV. CDR3 bases: TGTGCCAGCACCGCGACAGGGGTGGGCGAGCAGTACGTC. This sequence encodes CASTATGVGEQYV.

The V and J genes are TRBV5-4 and TRBJ2-5; TRBD2 matches at 11 bases. V shed 4 bases, J shed 1 base, and the junction held 6 bases outside the gene matches. This CDR3 contains 16 residues. Germline V gene sequence: CDR1 SGHNT, CDR2 YYREEE (reference sequence). The CDR3 reads CASSHPTSGGQETQYF. The CDR3 coding sequence is TGTGCCAGCAGCCATCCTACTAGCGGGGGCCAAGAGACCCAGTACTTC.

The V and J genes are TRBV11-2 and TRBJ2-1; D might be TRBD2 (5 bases). The germline CDR1 and CDR2 sequences are SGHAT and FQNNGV. Deletions cut 5 bases from V and 2 bases from J, with 13 bases between. This CDR3 is 15 amino acids long. CDR3 coding DNA: TGTGCCAGCAGCCTAAACTCGGGAACCTACAATGAGCAGTTCTTC. Translating gives CASSLNSGTYNEQFF. The full variable domain, with the rest looked up from reference TRBV11-2 and TRBJ2-1, is EAGVAQSPRYKIIEKRQSVAFWCNPISGHATLYWYQQILGQGPKLLIQFQNNGVVDDSQLPKDRFSAERLKGVDSTLKIQPAKLEDSAVYLCASSLNSGTYNEQFFGPGTRLTVL.

This chain links TRBV27 with TRBJ1-6; 9 bases match TRBD1. The V gene's germline CDR1 is MNHEY and CDR2 SMNVEV (reference sequence). Trimming at V came to 6 bases and at J to 8 bases, leaving 11 bases not matched to a gene. The CDR3 extends over 16 amino acids. CDR3 sequence: CASSLGTGKSHSPLHF. The DNA of the CDR3 is TGTGCCAGCAGCCTTGGGACAGGGAAGTCGCATTCACCCCTCCACTTT.

V and J are TRBV2 and TRBJ1-4; 8 bases are shared with TRBD1. With 5 bases clipped from V and 5 bases from J, the junction kept 4 bases outside the gene matches. The CDR3 is 14 amino acids. CDR1 SNHLY and CDR2 FYNNEI come from the germline V gene. The CDR3 sequence is CASSSQGVNEKLFF. The CDR3 nucleotides read TGTGCCAGCAGTTCACAGGGGGTAAATGAAAAACTGTTTTTT.

This chain links TRBV30 with TRBJ1-1, with TRBD1 matching 9 bases. Germline assignment: CDR1 GTSNPN and CDR2 SVGIG (reference sequence). J lost 7 bases, V lost 0 bases, and 18 bases had no gene match. The CDR3 covers 18 residues. This CDR3 reads CAWSVLIDSTGGRDEAFF. CDR3 nucleotides: TGTGCCTGGAGTGTACTAATTGATTCGACAGGGGGAAGAGATGAAGCTTTCTTT.

The chain uses TRBV7-6 and TRBJ2-5; 7 bases map to TRBD1. The V gene's germline CDR1 is SGHVS and CDR2 FNYEAQ. The CDR3 is 13 amino acids. The ends lost 5 bases at V and 2 bases at J; junction bases unmatched: 2. The CDR3 DNA follows: TGTGCCAGCAGCCAGGGACAGCAAGAGACCCAGTACTTC. Its translation: CASSQGQQETQYF.

This clone was detected once. This chain uses TRBV7-2 with TRBJ2-5; D is uncertain. The V and J ends lost 2 bases and 3 bases respectively, with 7 bases between them. This CDR3 spans 13 amino acids. Germline-derived CDR1 and CDR2 are SGHTA and FQGNSA. The CDR3 loop reads CASSLSFKETQYF. The CDR3 DNA reads as TGTGCCAGCAGCTTATCATTCAAAGAGACCCAGTACTTC.

V and J are TRBV5-4 and TRBJ2-3; TRBD2 matches at 13 bases. V lost 2 bases to trimming and J lost 3 bases; unmatched junction nucleotides: 6. The germline V gene has CDR1 SGHNT and CDR2 YYREEE (reference sequence). This CDR3 is built from 17 residues. CDR3 in amino acids: CASSFRLAGGPTDTQYF. In nucleotides, the CDR3 is TGTGCCAGCAGCTTTCGACTAGCGGGGGGTCCAACAGATACGCAGTATTTT. Together with reference TRBV5-4 and TRBJ2-3, the CDR3 gives the full variable domain: ETGVTQSPTHLIKTRGQQVTLRCSSQSGHNTVSWYQQALGQGPQFIFQYYREEENGRGNFPPRFSGLQFPNYSSELNVNALELDDSALYLCASSFRLAGGPTDTQYFGPGTRLTVL.

The CDR3 nucleotides read TGTGCCAGCAGCGCCCAACAGGGGTCGGGCGAAAAACTGTTTTTT. This translates into CASSAQQGSGEKLFF. V is TRBV9 and J is TRBJ1-4; TRBD1 matches at 7 bases. V shed 3 bases, J shed 8 bases, and the junction held 10 bases outside the gene matches. The CDR3 runs 15 residues. Looked up from germline, CDR1 is SGDLS and CDR2 is YYNGEE.

The rearrangement uses TRBV7-9 and TRBJ2-5; weak D call: TRBD1 (6 bases). Per the germline V gene, CDR1 is SEHNR and CDR2 is FQNEAQ (reference sequence). The V gene lost 6 bases and the J gene lost 4 bases, with 15 bases spanning the gap. CDR3 length equals 14 residues. CDR3 coding DNA: TGTGCCAGCAGTAGTTACGGACAGCTAGAGACCCAGTACTTC. Protein: CASSSYGQLETQYF.

The chain combines TRBV7-2 with TRBJ2-1; D is perhaps TRBD2 (6 bases). In germline, CDR1 is SGHTA, CDR2 FQGNSA. CDR3 length: 14 residues. V lost 7 bases and J 6 bases, leaving 16 bases between the germline ends. The CDR3 reads CASTPGLIPNEQFF. The CDR3 DNA sequence: TGTGCCAGCACTCCGGGACTTATCCCCAATGAGCAGTTCTTC.

The rearrangement joins TRBV29-1 to TRBJ2-2; 7 bases line up with TRBD2. Trimming took 7 bases from V and 6 from J; bases not matched to a gene: 11. The CDR3 consists of 14 residues. Germline assignment: CDR1 SQVTM and CDR2 ANQGSEA. The DNA of the CDR3 is TGCAGCGCAAACCCGGGCCGGGGGGCCGGGGAGCTGTTTTTT. Amino acid sequence: CSANPGRGAGELFF.

The chain uses TRBV7-8 and TRBJ1-5; D is uncertain. Germline assignment: CDR1 SGHVS and CDR2 FQNEAQ. This CDR3 comprises 18 residues. V was trimmed by 5 bases and J by 4 bases, leaving 24 bases between them. The CDR3 is CASSPRVEGRTSNQPQHF. CDR3 DNA sequence: TGTGCCAGCAGCCCACGGGTTGAGGGTCGCACCAGTAATCAGCCCCAGCATTTT.

The V call is TRBV29-1, the J call TRBJ1-1; 8 nucleotides agree with TRBD1. CDR3 length equals 11 residues. CDR1 and CDR2 (germline): SQVTM, ANQGSEA. V gave up 6 bases and J gave up 10 bases; unmatched junction bases: 7. The CDR3 here is CSVAGGAGAFF. The CDR3 DNA sequence: TGCAGCGTCGCAGGGGGCGCCGGAGCTTTCTTT.

The rearrangement uses TRBV30 and TRBJ1-6, with D unclear. The V and J ends lost 2 bases and 0 bases respectively, with 8 bases between them. The CDR3 runs 15 residues. CDR1 GTSNPN and CDR2 SVGIG come from the germline V gene (reference sequence). The CDR3 nucleotides read TGTGCCTGGAGTCCACCGAGCTCCTATAATTCACCCCTCCACTTT. This translates into CAWSPPSSYNSPLHF.